The 16 T cell receptor beta chains below come from one sample, sequenced in a study of CD8 T cells in Susac syndrome. With random hexamers, roughly 0.45 to 1 ug RNA was reverse transcribed. TCRdb independently ran MiXCR on the immunoSEQ multiplex PCR reads; one entry per CDR3 protein. The repertoire has 150,000 to 190,000 distinct CDR3 sequences, about 95% of them found once; the top ten carry 0.15% to 0.2%. Sample: CD4+ T cells from PBMCs. The receptor set was obtained from a human donor with Susac syndrome.

This clonotype has just one count. This sequence joins TRBV6-2 or TRBV6-3 and TRBJ2-6; D might be TRBD1 or TRBD2, each matching 5 bases. Deletions cut 11 bases from V and 2 bases from J, with 16 bases between. Looked up from germline, CDR1 is MNHEY and CDR2 is SVGEGT. The CDR3 extends over 15 amino acids. The CDR3 spells CAATGIGAGANVLTF. CDR3 bases: TGTGCCGCTACGGGGATAGGGGCTGGGGCCAACGTCCTGACTTTC.

In this sample, this clonotype turned up once. J is TRBJ1-1 and V is TRBV14, with a possible D match to TRBD1 (5 bases). V dropped 1 base and J dropped 4 bases, with 10 bases sitting between them. Germline V CDR1 and CDR2: SGHDN, FVKESK. This CDR3 has 14 residues. The CDR3 nucleotides read TGTGCCAGCAGCCAAGGGGGCGCGGGCACTGAAGCTTTCTTT. Its protein product is CASSQGGAGTEAFF.

This chain's CDR3 is CASSQDLSSGNTIYF. DNA for the CDR3: TGCGCCAGCAGCCAAGATCTCAGTTCAGGAAACACCATATATTTT. V usage is TRBV4-3 and J usage is TRBJ1-3, with unresolved D. CDR1 is LGHNA and CDR2 is YSLEER in the germline V gene. This CDR3 comprises 15 residues. V was shortened by 0 bases and J by 4 bases, with 10 bases between the two germline ends.

V is TRBV6-5 and J is TRBJ1-5, with D maybe TRBD1 (5 bases). CDR1 MNHEY and CDR2 SVGAGI come from the germline V gene. Between the trimmed V and J ends, which lost 4 bases and 5 bases, there was a span of 9 bases. This CDR3 region has 13 residues. The CDR3 nucleotides read TGTGCCAGCAGTTCAACAGGACATCAGCCCCAGCATTTT. Translating gives CASSSTGHQPQHF.

The chain recombines TRBV19 with TRBJ1-2; 8 bases are a match to TRBD1. The V gene end was trimmed by 6 bases and the J gene end by 2 bases; junction bases not matched to a gene: 8. The CDR3 has 15 residues. Per germline, CDR1 LNHDA and CDR2 SQIVND (reference sequence). CDR3 in amino acids: CASSPGQGKNYGYTF. The CDR3 DNA reads TGTGCCAGTAGCCCAGGACAGGGTAAAAACTATGGCTACACCTTC.

The gene calls are TRBV29-1 and TRBJ1-4; 7 bases are shared with TRBD1. J lost 11 bases, V lost 7 bases, and 7 bases had no gene match. The CDR3 is 11 residues long. CDR1 and CDR2 (germline): SQVTM, ANQGSEA. CDR3 in amino acids: CSGGQPGKLFF. As DNA, the CDR3 is TGCAGCGGGGGACAGCCAGGGAAACTGTTTTTT.

This clonotype was found a few times. This rearrangement joins TRBV4-2 to TRBJ1-3; tentatively, D is TRBD1 (5 bases). V lost 6 bases to trimming and J lost 1 base, with 7 bases between them. CDR3 size: 13 residues. The germline gives CDR1 LGHNA, CDR2 YNFKEQ. CDR3 nucleotides: TGTGCCAGCAGTCAGGGTTCTGGAAACACCATATATTTT. Its translation is CASSQGSGNTIYF.

This chain uses TRBV7-6 with TRBJ2-1; either TRBD1 or TRBD2 may supply D (6 bases each). In germline, CDR1 is SGHVS, CDR2 FNYEAQ. The ends were cut back, 0 bases at V and 8 bases at J, with 11 bases in the middle. This CDR3 is 14 amino acids long. This CDR3 reads CASSLAGGSDEQFF. The CDR3 coding sequence is TGTGCCAGCAGCTTAGCAGGGGGGTCCGATGAGCAGTTCTTC.

The rearrangement uses TRBV5-8 and TRBJ2-1, with D uncertain. Per the germline V gene, CDR1 is SGHTS and CDR2 is YDEGEE. The V gene lost 4 bases and the J gene lost 5 bases, with 10 bases spanning the gap. The CDR3 length is 13 residues. The CDR3 region has the DNA TGTGCCAGCAGCCCTCCGGGCAACAATGAGCAGTTCTTC. It specifies CASSPPGNNEQFF. The full variable domain, in which reference TRBV5-8 and TRBJ2-1 provide the parts outside the CDR3, is EAGVTQSPTHLIKTRGQQATLRCSPISGHTSVYWYQQALGLGLQFLLWYDEGEERNRGNFPPRFSGRQFPNYSSELNVNALELEDSALYLCASSPPGNNEQFFGPGTRLTVL.

The chain couples TRBV20-1 to TRBJ2-5; tentative D call: TRBD1 (5 bases). This CDR3 has 15 residues. Trimming stripped 0 bases from V and 5 bases from J, with 16 bases between. Germline lookup yields CDR1 DFQATT and CDR2 SNEGSKA (reference sequence). The CDR3 DNA follows: TGCAGTGCTAGAGATAGGCTCAGGGTGGGCGAGACCCAGTACTTC. As protein: CSARDRLRVGETQYF.

The chain carries TRBV4-1 and TRBJ1-6; D gene uncertain. CDR1 and CDR2 from the germline V gene are MGHRA and YSYEKL. V lost 1 base and J lost 7, with 5 bases in between. CDR3 size: 13 residues. CDR3 sequence (DNA): TGCGCCAGCAGCCAAGTTAGAAATTCACCCCTCCACTTT. Encoded protein: CASSQVRNSPLHF.

V gene TRBV9 combines with J gene TRBJ2-1, with 8 bases that match TRBD1. V dropped 3 bases and J dropped 9; count of bases not matched to a gene: 11. Germline assignment: CDR1 SGDLS and CDR2 YYNGEE. The CDR3 has 15 amino acids. In DNA form, the CDR3 reads TGTGCCAGCAGCGCTCACAGGGGGTCTACGGGTGAGCAGTTCTTC. Its translation: CASSAHRGSTGEQFF.

The chain has TRBV19 and TRBJ2-3; TRBD2 aligns across 9 bases. Germline V lookup: CDR1 LNHDA, CDR2 SQIVND (reference sequence). This CDR3 has 14 residues. J lost 2 bases, V lost 9 bases, and 6 bases had no gene match. The CDR3 DNA reads TGTGCCAGCCTGAGCGGGGGGCACACAGATACGCAGTATTTT. Amino acids: CASLSGGHTDTQYF.

The chain combines TRBV25-1 with TRBJ2-4, with D uncertain. The CDR3 spans 15 residues. The germline V and J ends were trimmed by 1 base and 3 bases, with 10 bases remaining between them. Germline CDR1 is MGHDK and CDR2 is SYGVNS. CDR3 sequence reads: CASSESLPYKNIQYF. DNA for the CDR3: TGTGCCAGCAGTGAATCACTCCCATACAAAAACATTCAGTACTTC.

This clonotype was seen only once. V and J are TRBV5-1 and TRBJ1-3, with D possibly being TRBD1 (6 bases). Germline-derived CDR1 and CDR2 are SGHRS and YFSETQ. V lost 5 bases and J lost 8, with 20 bases in between. The CDR3 has 15 amino acids. The CDR3: CASRVGTTTVDTIYF. Written as DNA, the CDR3 is TGCGCCAGCAGGGTCGGGACAACCACCGTGGACACCATATATTTT.

This rearrangement joins TRBV12-3 or TRBV12-4 to TRBJ1-1, with D unclear. The CDR3 runs 16 residues. Trimming left V 1 base short and J 11 bases short, with 23 bases between. CDR3 nucleotide sequence: TGTGCCAGCAGTTTAGGCCACGGCAGGCCTGGGGAAAGGGCTTTCTTT. It encodes CASSLGHGRPGERAFF.